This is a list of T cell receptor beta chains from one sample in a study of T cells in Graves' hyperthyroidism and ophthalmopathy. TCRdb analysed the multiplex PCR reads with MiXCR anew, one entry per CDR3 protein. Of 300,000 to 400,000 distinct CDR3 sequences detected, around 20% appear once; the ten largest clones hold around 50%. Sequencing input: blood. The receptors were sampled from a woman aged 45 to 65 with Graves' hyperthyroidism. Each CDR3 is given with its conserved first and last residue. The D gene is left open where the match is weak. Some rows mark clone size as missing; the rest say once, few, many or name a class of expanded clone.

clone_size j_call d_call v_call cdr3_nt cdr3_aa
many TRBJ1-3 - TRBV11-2 TGTGCCAGCAGCCGGGACGTCCTCTCTGGAAACACCATATATTTT CASSRDVLSGNTIYF
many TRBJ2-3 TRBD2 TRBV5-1 TGCGCCAGCAGACCGGGACTAGCGGGACCCTCTAGCACAGATACGCAGTATTTT CASRPGLAGPSSTDTQYF
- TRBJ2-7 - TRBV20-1 TGCAGTGCTAGAGGAGCAGGGCTAAGCGAGCAGTACTTC CSARGAGLSEQYF
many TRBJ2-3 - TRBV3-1 TGTGCCAGCAGCCTAACAGGACTTGCAGATACGCAGTATTTT CASSLTGLADTQYF
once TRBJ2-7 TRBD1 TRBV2 TGTGCCAGCAGTGAAGCGAACAGGGGCAACGAGCAGTACTTC CASSEANRGNEQYF
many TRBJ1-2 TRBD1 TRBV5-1 TGCGCCAGCAGCTGGGACAGTGGGGCTAACTATGGCTACACCTTC CASSWDSGANYGYTF
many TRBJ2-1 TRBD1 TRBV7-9 TGTGCCAGCAGCCCGACAGGGGGATTCGGTGAGCAGTTCTTC CASSPTGGFGEQFF
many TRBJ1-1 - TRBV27 TGTGCCAGCAGTTTAGTCCAGGTACCAACTGAAGCTTTCTTT CASSLVQVPTEAFF
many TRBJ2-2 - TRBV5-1 TGCGCCAGCAGCTTCAGGGAAGCCGGGGAGCTGTTTTTT CASSFREAGELFF
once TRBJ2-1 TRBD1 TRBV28 TGTGCCAGCAGTTTAGGACAGGGGGCGTACAATGAGCAGTTCTTC CASSLGQGAYNEQFF
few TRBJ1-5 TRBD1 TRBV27 TGTGCCAGCAGTTTGTCCGGACAGGGAGGGCCCCAGCATTTT CASSLSGQGGPQHF
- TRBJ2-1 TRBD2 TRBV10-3 TGTGCCATCAGAGGCGAGCGGGATTTCAATGAGCAGTTCTTC CAIRGERDFNEQFF
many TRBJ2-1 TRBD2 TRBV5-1 TGCGCCAGCAGCCGGGGGACTAGCGATGAGCAGTTCTTC CASSRGTSDEQFF
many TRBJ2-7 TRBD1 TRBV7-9 TGTGCCAGCAGTTTAGGGACAGGTTACGAGCAGTACTTC CASSLGTGYEQYF
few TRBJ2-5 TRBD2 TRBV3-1 TGTGCCAGCAGCCAAGCCTCGGGACTAGCGGGGAAAGAGACCCAGTACTTC CASSQASGLAGKETQYF
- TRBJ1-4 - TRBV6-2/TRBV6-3 TGTGCCAGCTGGGAGCAGGGGAATGAAAAACTGTTTTTT CASWEQGNEKLFF
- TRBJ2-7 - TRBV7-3 TGTGCCAGCAGCTTACGTCCCGAGGGGGAGCAGTACTTC CASSLRPEGEQYF
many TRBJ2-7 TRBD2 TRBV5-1 TGCGCCAGCAGCAGCCGGACTAGCAGCTACGAGCAGTACTTC CASSSRTSSYEQYF
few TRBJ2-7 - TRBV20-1 TGCAGTGCTAGAGACCCAAGGTACTACGAGCAGTACTTC CSARDPRYYEQYF
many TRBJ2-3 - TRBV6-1 TGTGCCAGCAGTGGACGCTCGAACCTAGATACGCAGTATTTT CASSGRSNLDTQYF
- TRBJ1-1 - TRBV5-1 TGCGCCAGCAGCTTATCAGGGGCCACTGAAGCTTTCTTT CASSLSGATEAFF
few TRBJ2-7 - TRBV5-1 TGCGCCAGCAGCTTGGAGCACGGCGGGGTGGTGGAGCAGTACTTC CASSLEHGGVVEQYF
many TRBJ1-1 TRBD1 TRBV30 TGTGCCTGGAGTCAATTAGATCAGGGGGACACTGAAGCTTTCTTT CAWSQLDQGDTEAFF
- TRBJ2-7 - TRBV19 TGTGCCAGTAGTATGGACCGGGCGAGCTCCTACGAGCAGTACTTC CASSMDRASSYEQYF
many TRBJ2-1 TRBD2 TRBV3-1 TGTGCCAGCAGCGAGGGACTAGCGGGGGGGGGTTATGAGCAGTTCTTC CASSEGLAGGGYEQFF
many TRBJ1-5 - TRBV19 TGTGCCAGTAGCCACGTCACCGGTAGCAATCAGCCCCAGCATTTT CASSHVTGSNQPQHF
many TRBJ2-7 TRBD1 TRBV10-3 TGTGCCATCAGCGGCCGGGACAGGGCCTACGAGCAGTACTTC CAISGRDRAYEQYF
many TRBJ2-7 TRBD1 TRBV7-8 TGTGCCAGCAGCCCCACAGGGGCCGGGTACGAGCAGTACTTC CASSPTGAGYEQYF
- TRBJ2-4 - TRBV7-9 TGTGCCAGCAGCTTGGCCTCGTCCAAAAACATTCAGTACTTC CASSLASSKNIQYF
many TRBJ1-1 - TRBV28 TGTGCCAGCAGCTCAACCGGGACTCCGAGCACTGAAGCTTTCTTT CASSSTGTPSTEAFF
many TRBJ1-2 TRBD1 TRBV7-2 TGTGCCAGCAGCAAATGGGACAGGGGGAATGGCTACACCTTC CASSKWDRGNGYTF
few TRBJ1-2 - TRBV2 TGTGCCAGCAGGTTGGCCAGCAGCTATGGCTACACCTTC CASRLASSYGYTF
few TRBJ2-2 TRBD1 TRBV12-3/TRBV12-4 TGTGCCAGCAGGGGGACAGTTAACACCGGGGAGCTGTTTTTT CASRGTVNTGELFF
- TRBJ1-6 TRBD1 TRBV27 TGTGCCAGCAGGACAGGGGGCAATAATTCACCCCTCCACTTT CASRTGGNNSPLHF
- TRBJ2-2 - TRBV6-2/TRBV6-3 TGTGCCAGCAGCTACGGGACACACCCGGCCGGGGAGCTGTTTTTT CASSYGTHPAGELFF
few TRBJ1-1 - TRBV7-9 TGTGCCAGCAGCTTAGCCGAGGAAGCTTTCTTT CASSLAEEAFF
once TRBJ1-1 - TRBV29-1 TGCAGCGTCCCCGGGAGGAACACTGAAGCTTTCTTT CSVPGRNTEAFF
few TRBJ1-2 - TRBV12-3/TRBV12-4 TGTGCCAGCAGTTTATGGACACACTATGGCTACACCTTC CASSLWTHYGYTF